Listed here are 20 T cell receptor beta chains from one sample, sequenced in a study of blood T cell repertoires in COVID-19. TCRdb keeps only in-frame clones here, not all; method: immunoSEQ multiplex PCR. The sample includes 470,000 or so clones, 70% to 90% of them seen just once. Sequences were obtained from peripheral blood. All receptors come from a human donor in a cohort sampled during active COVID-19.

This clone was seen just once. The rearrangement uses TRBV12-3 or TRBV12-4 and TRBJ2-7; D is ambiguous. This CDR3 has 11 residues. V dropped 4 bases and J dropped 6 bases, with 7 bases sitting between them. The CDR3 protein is CASSSFLEQYF. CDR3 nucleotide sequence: TGTGCCAGCAGTTCCTTCCTCGAGCAGTACTTC.

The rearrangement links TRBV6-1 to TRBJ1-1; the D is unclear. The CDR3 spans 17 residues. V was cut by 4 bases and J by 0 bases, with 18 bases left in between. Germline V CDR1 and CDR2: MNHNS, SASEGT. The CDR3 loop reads CASSAHTLITVNTEAFF. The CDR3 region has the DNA TGTGCCAGCAGTGCACACACGCTTATCACAGTGAACACTGAAGCTTTCTTT.

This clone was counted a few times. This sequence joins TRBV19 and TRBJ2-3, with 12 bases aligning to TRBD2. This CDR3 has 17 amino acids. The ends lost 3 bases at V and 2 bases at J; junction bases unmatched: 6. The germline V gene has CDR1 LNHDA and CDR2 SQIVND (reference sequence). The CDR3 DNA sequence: TGTGCCAGTAGTATCGGACTAGCGGGGCCCTTCACAGATACGCAGTATTTT. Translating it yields CASSIGLAGPFTDTQYF.

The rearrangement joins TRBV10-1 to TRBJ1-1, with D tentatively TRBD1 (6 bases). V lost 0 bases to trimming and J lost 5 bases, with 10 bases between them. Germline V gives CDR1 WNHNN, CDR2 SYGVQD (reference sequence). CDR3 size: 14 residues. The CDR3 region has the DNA TGCGCCAGCAGTGAGTCTAGGGGGGGAACTGAAGCTTTCTTT. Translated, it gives CASSESRGGTEAFF.

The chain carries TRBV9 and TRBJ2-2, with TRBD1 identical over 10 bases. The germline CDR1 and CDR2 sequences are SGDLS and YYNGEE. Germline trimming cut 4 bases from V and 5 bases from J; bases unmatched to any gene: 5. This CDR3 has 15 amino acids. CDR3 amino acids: CASSPRTGGTGELFF. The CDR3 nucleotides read TGTGCCAGCAGCCCCCGGACAGGGGGGACCGGGGAGCTGTTTTTT.

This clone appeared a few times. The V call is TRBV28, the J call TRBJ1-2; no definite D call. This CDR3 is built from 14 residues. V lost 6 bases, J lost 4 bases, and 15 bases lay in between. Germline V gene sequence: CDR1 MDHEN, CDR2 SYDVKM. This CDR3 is CASSRSEEIYGYTF. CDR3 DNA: TGTGCCAGCAGCCGCTCCGAGGAAATCTATGGCTACACCTTC.

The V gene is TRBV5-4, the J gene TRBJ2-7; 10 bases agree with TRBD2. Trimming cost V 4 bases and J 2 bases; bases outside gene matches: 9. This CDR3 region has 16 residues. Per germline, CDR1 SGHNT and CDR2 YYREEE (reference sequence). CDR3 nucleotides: TGTGCCAGCAGCCCGGGTACCGGACTAGCGGCCTACGAGCAGTACTTC. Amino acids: CASSPGTGLAAYEQYF. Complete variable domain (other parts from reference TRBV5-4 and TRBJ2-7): ETGVTQSPTHLIKTRGQQVTLRCSSQSGHNTVSWYQQALGQGPQFIFQYYREEENGRGNFPPRFSGLQFPNYSSELNVNALELDDSALYLCASSPGTGLAAYEQYFGPGTRLTVT.

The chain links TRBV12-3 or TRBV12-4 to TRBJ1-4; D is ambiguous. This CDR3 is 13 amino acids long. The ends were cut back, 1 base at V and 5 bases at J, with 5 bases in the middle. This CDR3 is CASSLGQNEKLFF. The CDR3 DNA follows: TGTGCCAGCAGTTTAGGTCAGAATGAAAAACTGTTTTTT.

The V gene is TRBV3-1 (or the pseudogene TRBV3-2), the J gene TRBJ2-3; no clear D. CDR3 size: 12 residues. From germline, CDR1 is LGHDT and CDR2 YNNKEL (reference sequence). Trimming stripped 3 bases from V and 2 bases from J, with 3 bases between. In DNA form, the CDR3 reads TGTGCCAGCAGCCATCTCACAGATACGCAGTATTTT. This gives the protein CASSHLTDTQYF.

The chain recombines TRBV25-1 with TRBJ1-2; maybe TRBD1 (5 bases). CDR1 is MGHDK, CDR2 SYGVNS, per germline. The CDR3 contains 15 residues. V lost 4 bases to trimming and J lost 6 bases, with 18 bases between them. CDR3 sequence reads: CASSVSDSLVDGYTF. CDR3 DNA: TGTGCCAGCAGTGTGTCCGACAGCTTGGTGGATGGCTACACCTTC.

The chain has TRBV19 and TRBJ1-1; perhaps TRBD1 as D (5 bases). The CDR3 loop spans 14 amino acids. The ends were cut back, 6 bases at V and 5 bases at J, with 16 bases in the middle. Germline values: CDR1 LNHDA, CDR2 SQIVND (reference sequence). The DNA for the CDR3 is TGTGCCAGTAGCCTTCCCAGGGATCGTACTGAAGCTTTCTTT. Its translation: CASSLPRDRTEAFF. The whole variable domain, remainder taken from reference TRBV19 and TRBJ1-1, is DGGITQSPKYLFRKEGQNVTLSCEQNLNHDAMYWYRQDPGQGLRLIYYSQIVNDFQKGDIAEGYSVSREKKESFPLTVTSAQKNPTAFYLCASSLPRDRTEAFFGQGTRLTVV.

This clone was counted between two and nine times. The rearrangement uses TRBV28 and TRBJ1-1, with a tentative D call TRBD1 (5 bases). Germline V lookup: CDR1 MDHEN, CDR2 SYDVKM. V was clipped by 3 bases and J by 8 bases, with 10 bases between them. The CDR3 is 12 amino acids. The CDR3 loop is CASSFGGSEAFF. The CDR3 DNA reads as TGTGCCAGCAGTTTCGGGGGGTCGGAAGCTTTCTTT.

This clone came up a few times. The DNA of the CDR3 is TGTGCCAGCCATAGACAGGGTAGCGAAGAAAAACTGTTTTTT. Its protein is CASHRQGSEEKLFF. The chain recombines TRBV2 with TRBJ1-4; the match to TRBD1 covers 7 bases. The junction had 11 bases not matched to a gene; V was cut back by 8 bases and J by 8 bases. Germline loops: CDR1 SNHLY, CDR2 FYNNEI. This CDR3 is 14 amino acids long. The full variable domain, in which reference TRBV2 and TRBJ1-4 provide the parts outside the CDR3, is EPEVTQTPSHQVTQMGQEVILRCVPISNHLYFYWYRQILGQKVEFLVSFYNNEISEKSEIFDDQFSVERPDGSNFTLKIRSTKLEDSAMYFCASHRQGSEEKLFFGSGTQLSVL.

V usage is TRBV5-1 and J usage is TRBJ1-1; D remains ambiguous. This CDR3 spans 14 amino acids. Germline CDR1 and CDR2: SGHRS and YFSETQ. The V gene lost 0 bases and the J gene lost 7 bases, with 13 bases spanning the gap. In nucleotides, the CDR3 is TGCGCCAGCAGCTTGGAGCGGGTCGAGGGTGAAGCTTTCTTT. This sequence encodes CASSLERVEGEAFF.

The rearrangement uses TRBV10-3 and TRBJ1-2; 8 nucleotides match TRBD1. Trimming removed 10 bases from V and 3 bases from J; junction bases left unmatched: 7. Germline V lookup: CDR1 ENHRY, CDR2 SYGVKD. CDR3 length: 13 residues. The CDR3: CASVPGQDYGYTF. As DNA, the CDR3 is TGTGCCAGTGTCCCGGGACAGGACTATGGCTACACCTTC.

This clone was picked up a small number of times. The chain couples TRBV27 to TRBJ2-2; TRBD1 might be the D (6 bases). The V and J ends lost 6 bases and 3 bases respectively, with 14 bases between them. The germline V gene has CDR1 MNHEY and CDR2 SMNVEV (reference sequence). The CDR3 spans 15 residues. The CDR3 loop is CASRGTRTDTGELFF. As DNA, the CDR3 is TGTGCCAGCAGGGGGACCAGGACAGACACCGGGGAGCTGTTTTTT.

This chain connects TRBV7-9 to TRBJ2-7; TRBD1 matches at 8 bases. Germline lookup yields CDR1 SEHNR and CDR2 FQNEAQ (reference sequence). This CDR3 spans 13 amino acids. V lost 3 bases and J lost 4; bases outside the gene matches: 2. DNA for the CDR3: TGTGCCAGCAGCTTCGGACAGGGTTACGAGCAGTACTTC. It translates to CASSFGQGYEQYF.

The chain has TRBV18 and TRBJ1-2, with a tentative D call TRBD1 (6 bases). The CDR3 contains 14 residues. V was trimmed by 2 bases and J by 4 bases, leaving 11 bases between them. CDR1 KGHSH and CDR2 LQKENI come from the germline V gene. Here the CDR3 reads CASSPGQTRYGYTF. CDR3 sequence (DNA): TGTGCCAGCTCACCAGGACAGACACGCTATGGCTACACCTTC.

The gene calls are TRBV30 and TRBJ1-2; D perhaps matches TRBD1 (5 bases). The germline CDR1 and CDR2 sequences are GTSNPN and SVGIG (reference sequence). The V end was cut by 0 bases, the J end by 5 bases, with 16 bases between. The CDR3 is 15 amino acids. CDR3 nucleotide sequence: TGTGCCTGGAGTGTAGGGACTCGGATTGGGTATGGCTACACCTTC. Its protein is CAWSVGTRIGYGYTF.

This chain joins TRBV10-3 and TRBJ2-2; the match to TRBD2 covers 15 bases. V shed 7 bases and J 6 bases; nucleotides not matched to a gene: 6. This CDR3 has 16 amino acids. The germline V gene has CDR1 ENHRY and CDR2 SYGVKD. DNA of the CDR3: TGTGCCATCAACCCCGGACTAGCGGGAGGGGCCGGGGAGCTGTTTTTT. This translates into CAINPGLAGGAGELFF.